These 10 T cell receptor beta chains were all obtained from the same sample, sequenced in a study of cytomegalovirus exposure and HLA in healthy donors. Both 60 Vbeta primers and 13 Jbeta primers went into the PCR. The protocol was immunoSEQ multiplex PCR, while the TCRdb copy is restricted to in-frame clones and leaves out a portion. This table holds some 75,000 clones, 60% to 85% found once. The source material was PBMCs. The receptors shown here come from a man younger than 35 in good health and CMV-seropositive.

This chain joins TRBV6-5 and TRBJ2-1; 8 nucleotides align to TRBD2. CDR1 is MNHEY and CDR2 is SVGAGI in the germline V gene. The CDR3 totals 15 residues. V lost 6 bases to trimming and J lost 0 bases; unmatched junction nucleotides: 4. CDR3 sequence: CASRPTSGSYNEQFF. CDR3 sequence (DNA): TGTGCCAGCAGACCAACTAGCGGCTCCTACAATGAGCAGTTCTTC.

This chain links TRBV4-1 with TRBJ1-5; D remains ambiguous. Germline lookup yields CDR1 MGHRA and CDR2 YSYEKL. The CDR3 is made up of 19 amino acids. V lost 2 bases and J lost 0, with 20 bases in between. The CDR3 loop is CASSQTVARLVYSNQPQHF. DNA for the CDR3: TGCGCCAGCAGCCAAACGGTGGCCAGGCTCGTTTATAGCAATCAGCCCCAGCATTTT.

Here the CDR3 DNA reads TGTGCCAGCAGCCACATGACAGTGAACACTGAAGCTTTCTTT. Amino acids: CASSHMTVNTEAFF. The rearrangement joins TRBV14 to TRBJ1-1; maybe TRBD1 (5 bases). CDR1 and CDR2 from the germline V gene are SGHDN and FVKESK. The ends were cut back, 3 bases at V and 0 bases at J, with 8 bases in the middle. CDR3 length equals 14 residues.

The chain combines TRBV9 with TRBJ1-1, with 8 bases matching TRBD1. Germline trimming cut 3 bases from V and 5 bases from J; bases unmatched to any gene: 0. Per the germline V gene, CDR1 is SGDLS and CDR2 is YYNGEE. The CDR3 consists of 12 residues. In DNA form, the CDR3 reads TGTGCCAGCAGCGGACAGGGGACTGAAGCTTTCTTT. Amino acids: CASSGQGTEAFF.

CDR3 sequence reads: CASSPGTSGVKAKNIQYF. DNA of the CDR3: TGTGCCAGCAGCCCCGGGACTAGCGGGGTAAAGGCCAAAAACATTCAGTACTTC. The gene calls are TRBV5-4 and TRBJ2-4, with 13 bases fitting TRBD2. V gave up 4 bases and J gave up 1 base; unmatched junction bases: 8. Germline-derived CDR1 and CDR2 are SGHNT and YYREEE (reference sequence). The CDR3 runs 18 residues.

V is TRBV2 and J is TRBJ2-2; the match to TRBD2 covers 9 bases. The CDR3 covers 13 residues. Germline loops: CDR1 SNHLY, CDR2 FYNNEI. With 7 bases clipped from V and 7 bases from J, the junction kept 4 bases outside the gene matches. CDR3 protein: CASKREVSGELFF. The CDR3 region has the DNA TGTGCCAGCAAGCGGGAGGTGAGCGGGGAGCTGTTTTTT.

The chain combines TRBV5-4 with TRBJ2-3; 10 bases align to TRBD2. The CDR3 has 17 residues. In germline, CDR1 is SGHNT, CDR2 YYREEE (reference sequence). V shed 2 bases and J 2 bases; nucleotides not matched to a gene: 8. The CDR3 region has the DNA TGTGCCAGCAGCTTTAGACCGGGACTAGCGACCACAGATACGCAGTATTTT. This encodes CASSFRPGLATTDTQYF.

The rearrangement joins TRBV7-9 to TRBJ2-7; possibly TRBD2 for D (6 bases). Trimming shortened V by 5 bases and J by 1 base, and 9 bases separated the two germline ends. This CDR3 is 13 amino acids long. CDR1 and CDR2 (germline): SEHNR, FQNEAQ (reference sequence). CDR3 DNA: TGTGCCAGCAGCCCTGGGGGGTCCTACGAGCAGTACTTC. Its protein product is CASSPGGSYEQYF.

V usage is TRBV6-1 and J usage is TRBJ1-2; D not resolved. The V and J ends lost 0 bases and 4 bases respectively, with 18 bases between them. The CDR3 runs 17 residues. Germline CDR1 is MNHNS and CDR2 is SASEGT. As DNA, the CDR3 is TGTGCCAGCAGTGAAGCGCCGGCACAGCCTCTTTCCTATGGCTACACCTTC. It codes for CASSEAPAQPLSYGYTF.

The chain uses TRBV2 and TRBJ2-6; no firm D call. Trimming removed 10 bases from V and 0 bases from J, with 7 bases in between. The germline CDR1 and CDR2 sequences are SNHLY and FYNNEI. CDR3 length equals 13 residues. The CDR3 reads CATKPSGANVLTF. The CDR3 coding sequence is TGTGCCACCAAGCCCTCTGGGGCCAACGTCCTGACTTTC. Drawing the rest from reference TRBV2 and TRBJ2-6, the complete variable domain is EPEVTQTPSHQVTQMGQEVILRCVPISNHLYFYWYRQILGQKVEFLVSFYNNEISEKSEIFDDQFSVERPDGSNFTLKIRSTKLEDSAMYFCATKPSGANVLTFGAGSRLTVL.